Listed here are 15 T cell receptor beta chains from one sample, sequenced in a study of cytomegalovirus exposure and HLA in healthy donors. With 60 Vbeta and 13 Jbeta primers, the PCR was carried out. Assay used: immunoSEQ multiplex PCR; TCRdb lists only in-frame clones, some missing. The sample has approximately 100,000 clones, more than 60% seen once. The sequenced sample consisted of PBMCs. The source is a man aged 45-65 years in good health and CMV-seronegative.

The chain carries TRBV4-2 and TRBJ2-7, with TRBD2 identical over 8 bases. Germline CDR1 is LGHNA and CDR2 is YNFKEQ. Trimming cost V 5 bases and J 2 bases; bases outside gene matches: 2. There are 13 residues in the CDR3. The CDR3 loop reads CASSEAGAYEQYF. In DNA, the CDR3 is TGTGCCAGCAGCGAAGCGGGAGCCTACGAGCAGTACTTC.

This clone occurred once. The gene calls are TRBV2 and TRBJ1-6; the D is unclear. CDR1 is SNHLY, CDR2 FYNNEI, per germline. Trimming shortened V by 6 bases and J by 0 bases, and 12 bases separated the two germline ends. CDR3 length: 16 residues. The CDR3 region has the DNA TGTGCCAGCAGGACGCACAGAAGCTCCTATAATTCACCCCTCCACTTT. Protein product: CASRTHRSSYNSPLHF.

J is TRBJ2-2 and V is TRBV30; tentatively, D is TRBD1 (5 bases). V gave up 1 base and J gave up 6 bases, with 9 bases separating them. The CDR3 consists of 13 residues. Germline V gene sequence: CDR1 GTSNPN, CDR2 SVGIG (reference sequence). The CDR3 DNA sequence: TGTGCCTGGAGTGAACGCAGGGCCGGGGAGCTGTTTTTT. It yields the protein CAWSERRAGELFF.

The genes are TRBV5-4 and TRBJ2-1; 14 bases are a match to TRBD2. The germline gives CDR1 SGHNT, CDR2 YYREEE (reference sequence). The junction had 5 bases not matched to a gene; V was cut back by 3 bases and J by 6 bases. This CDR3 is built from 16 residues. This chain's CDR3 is CASSSGGTSGGNEQFF. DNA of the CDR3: TGTGCCAGCAGCTCGGGGGGGACTAGCGGGGGCAATGAGCAGTTCTTC.

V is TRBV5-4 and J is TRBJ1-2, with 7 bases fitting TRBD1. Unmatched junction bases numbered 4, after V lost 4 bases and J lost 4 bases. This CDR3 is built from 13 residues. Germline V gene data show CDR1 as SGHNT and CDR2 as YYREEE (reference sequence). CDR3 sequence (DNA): TGTGCCAGCAGCCCGGACAGGAGCTATGGCTACACCTTC. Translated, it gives CASSPDRSYGYTF.

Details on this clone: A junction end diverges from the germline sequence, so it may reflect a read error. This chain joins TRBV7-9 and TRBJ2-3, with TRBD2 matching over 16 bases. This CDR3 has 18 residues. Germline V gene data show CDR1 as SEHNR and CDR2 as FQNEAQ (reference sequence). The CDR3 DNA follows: TGTTCCAGCAGCTCGGGGACTAGCGGGAGGGCCTCAACAGATACGCAGTATTTT. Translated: CSSSSGTSGRASTDTQYF. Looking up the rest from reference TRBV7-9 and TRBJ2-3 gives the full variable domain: DTGVSQNPRHKITKRGQNVTFRCDPISEHNRLYWYRQTLGQGPEFLTYFQNEAQLEKSRLLSDRFSAERPKGSFSTLEIQRTEQGDSAMYLCSSSSGTSGRASTDTQYFGPGTRLTVL.

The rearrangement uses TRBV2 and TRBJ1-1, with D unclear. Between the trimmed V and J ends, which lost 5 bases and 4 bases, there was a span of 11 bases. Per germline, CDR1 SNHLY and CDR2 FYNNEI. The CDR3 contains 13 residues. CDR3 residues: CASSQDSGTEAFF. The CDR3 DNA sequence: TGTGCCAGCAGTCAGGACTCGGGCACTGAAGCTTTCTTT.

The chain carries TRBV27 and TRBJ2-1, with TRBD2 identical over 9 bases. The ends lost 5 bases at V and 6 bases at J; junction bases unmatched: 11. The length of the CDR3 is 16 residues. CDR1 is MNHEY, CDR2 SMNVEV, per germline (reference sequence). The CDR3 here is CASSRKGTSMANEQFF. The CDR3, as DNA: TGTGCCAGCAGTAGAAAAGGGACTAGCATGGCCAATGAGCAGTTCTTC.

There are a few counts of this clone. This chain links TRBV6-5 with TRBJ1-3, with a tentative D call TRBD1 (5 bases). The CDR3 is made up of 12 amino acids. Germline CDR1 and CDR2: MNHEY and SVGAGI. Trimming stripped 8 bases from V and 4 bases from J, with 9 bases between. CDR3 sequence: CASAGSGNTIYF. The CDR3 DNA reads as TGTGCCAGCGCAGGGTCCGGAAACACCATATATTTT.

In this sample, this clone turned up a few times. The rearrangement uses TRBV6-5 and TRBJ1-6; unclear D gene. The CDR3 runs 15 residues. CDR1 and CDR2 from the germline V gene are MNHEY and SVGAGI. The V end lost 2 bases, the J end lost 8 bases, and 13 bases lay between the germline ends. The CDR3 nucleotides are TGTGCCAGCAGTTACGGCGGCGTCGGGGATTCACCCCTCCACTTT. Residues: CASSYGGVGDSPLHF.

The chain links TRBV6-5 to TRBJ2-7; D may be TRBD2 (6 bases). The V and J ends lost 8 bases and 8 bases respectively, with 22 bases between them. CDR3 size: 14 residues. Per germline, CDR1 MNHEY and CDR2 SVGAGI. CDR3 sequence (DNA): TGTGCCAGCCGGGCGGCGGGGCCCCTTAGGAAGCAGTACTTC. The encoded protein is CASRAAGPLRKQYF.

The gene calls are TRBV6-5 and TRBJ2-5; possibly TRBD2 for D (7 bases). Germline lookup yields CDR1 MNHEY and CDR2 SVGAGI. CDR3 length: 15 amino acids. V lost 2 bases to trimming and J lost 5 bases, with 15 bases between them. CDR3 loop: CASSYAKGGAETQYF. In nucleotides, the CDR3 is TGTGCCAGCAGTTACGCAAAGGGGGGGGCCGAGACCCAGTACTTC.

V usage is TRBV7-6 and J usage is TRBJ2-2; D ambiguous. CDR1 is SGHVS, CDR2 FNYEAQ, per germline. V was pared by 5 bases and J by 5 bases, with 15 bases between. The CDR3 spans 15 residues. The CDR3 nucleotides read TGTGCCAGCAGCCCCACGGGTCCGTTGACCGGGGAGCTGTTTTTT. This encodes CASSPTGPLTGELFF.

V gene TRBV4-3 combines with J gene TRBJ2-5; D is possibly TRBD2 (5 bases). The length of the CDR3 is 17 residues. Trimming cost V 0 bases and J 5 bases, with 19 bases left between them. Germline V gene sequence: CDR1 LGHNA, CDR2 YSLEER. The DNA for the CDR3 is TGCGCCAGCAGCCAAGATAGAGGGCTGGTGGGTGGGGAGACCCAGTACTTC. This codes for CASSQDRGLVGGETQYF.

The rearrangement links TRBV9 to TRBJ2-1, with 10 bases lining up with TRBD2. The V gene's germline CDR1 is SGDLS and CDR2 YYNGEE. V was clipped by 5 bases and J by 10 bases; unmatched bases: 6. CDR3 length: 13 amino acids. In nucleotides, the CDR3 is TGTGCCAGCAGTCCTGATAGCGGGGGGGAGCAGTTCTTC. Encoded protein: CASSPDSGGEQFF.